A selection of T cell receptor beta chains follows, all from one sample in a study of T cell repertoires in cytomegalovirus infection. TCRdb used MiXCR to reprocess the reads, holding one entry per CDR3 protein. This table has about 51,000 distinct CDR3 sequences, around 18% appearing once. Antigens of these TCRs are unknown. The sample consisted of CD8+ T cells from cultured PBMCs, taken from culture after CMV antigen stimulation. All receptors come from a human donor in good health (CMV status not recorded). Some clones in this sample may be carry-over from other donors' samples. Each CDR3 is given with its conserved first and last residue. The D gene is left open where the match is weak. Expanded clones get a size class; other rows say once, few or many, or leave the size out.

TRBD2 TRBJ2-7 TRBV7-9 NA CASSPREGPYEQYF TGTGCCAGCAGCCCACGGGAGGGCCCCTACGAGCAGTACTTC
TRBD1 TRBJ1-2 TRBV5-6 many CASSWDREDYGYTF TGTGCCAGCAGCTGGGACAGGGAGGACTATGGCTACACCTTC
NA TRBJ1-1 TRBV29-1 NA CSVEVNTEAFF TGCAGCGTTGAGGTGAACACTGAAGCTTTCTTT
TRBD1 TRBJ2-1 TRBV6-6 NA CASSRGGRSYNEQFF TGTGCCAGCAGTAGAGGGGGCAGGTCCTACAATGAGCAGTTCTTC
TRBD1 TRBJ1-2 TRBV10-3 NA CAISESVTGDYGYTF TGTGCCATCAGTGAGTCAGTGACAGGGGATTATGGCTACACCTTC
NA TRBJ2-3 TRBV28 NA CASSPGLVPDTQYF TGTGCCAGCAGCCCCGGACTGGTTCCAGATACGCAGTATTTT
TRBD2 TRBJ2-1 TRBV7-6 once CASSPDLLLAGGSSYNEQFF TGTGCCAGCAGCCCCGATCTCTTACTAGCGGGGGGGAGCTCCTACAATGAGCAGTTCTTC
NA TRBJ2-1 TRBV7-2 few CASSPQTSNNEQFF TGTGCCAGCAGCCCCCAGACTAGTAACAATGAGCAGTTCTTC
TRBD2 TRBJ2-1 TRBV11-2 many CASSLGGAYNEQFF TGTGCCAGCAGCTTGGGGGGGGCCTACAATGAGCAGTTCTTC
NA TRBJ2-1 TRBV12-3/TRBV12-4 few CASSLVRGLYNEQFF TGTGCCAGCAGTTTAGTCAGAGGACTATACAATGAGCAGTTCTTC
TRBD2 TRBJ2-1 TRBV6-8 few CASSYSTSGYNEQFF TGTGCCAGCAGTTACTCGACTAGCGGCTACAATGAGCAGTTCTTC
NA TRBJ1-2 TRBV7-2 NA CASSLNVFYGYTF TGTGCCAGCAGCTTAAACGTCTTCTATGGCTACACCTTC
NA TRBJ2-1 TRBV7-2 few CASSFGSNEQFF TGTGCCAGCAGCTTCGGGAGCAATGAGCAGTTCTTC
NA TRBJ2-2 TRBV27 few CASSLSLVTGELFF TGTGCCAGCAGTTTATCGTTGGTAACCGGGGAGCTGTTTTTT
NA TRBJ1-5 TRBV7-2 NA CASSLRSWGNQPQHF TGTGCCAGCAGCTTAAGGTCATGGGGCAATCAGCCCCAGCATTTT
NA TRBJ2-1 TRBV6-2/TRBV6-3 NA CASSYSEGEGNEQFF TGTGCCAGCAGTTACTCGGAGGGAGAGGGCAATGAGCAGTTCTTC